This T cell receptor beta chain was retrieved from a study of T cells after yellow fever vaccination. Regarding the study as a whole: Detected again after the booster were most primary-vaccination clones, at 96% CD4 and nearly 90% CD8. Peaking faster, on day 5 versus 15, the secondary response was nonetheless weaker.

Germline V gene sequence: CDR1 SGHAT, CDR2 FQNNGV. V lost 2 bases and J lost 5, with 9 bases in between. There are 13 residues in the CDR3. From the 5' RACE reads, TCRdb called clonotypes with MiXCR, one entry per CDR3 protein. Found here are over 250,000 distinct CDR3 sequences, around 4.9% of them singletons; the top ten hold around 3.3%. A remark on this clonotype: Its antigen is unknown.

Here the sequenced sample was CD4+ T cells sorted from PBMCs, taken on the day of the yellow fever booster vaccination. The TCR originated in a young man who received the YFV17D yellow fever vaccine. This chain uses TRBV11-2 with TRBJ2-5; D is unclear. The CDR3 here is CASSLFPAETQYF. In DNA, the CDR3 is TGTGCCAGCAGCTTATTTCCGGCGGAGACCCAGTACTTC.